A selection of T cell receptor beta chains follows, all from one sample in a study of blood T cell repertoires in COVID-19. Sequenced by immunoSEQ multiplex PCR; TCRdb stores in-frame clones only, minus some. The table records about 200,000 clones, roughly 88% of them present only once. The source material was peripheral blood. The receptors derive from a human donor with active or convalescent COVID-19. The donor label of this sample is uncertain. Each CDR3 is given with its conserved first and last residue. D genes are given only for firm matches. The size of a clone is reported for some rows only, either as once, few or many, or as a class for expanded clones.

cdr3_length d_call j_call clone_size v_call cdr3_aa cdr3_nt
15 NA TRBJ2-1 NA TRBV7-9 CASSLSREPYNEQFF TGTGCCAGCAGCTTGAGCCGGGAGCCCTACAATGAGCAGTTCTTC
18 NA TRBJ2-6 NA TRBV4-3 CASSSGRGILAGANVLTF TGCGCCAGCAGCTCTGGCAGGGGAATACTGGCTGGGGCCAACGTCCTGACTTTC
15 NA TRBJ2-2 NA TRBV20-1 CSASDAGPSTGELFF TGCAGTGCTAGTGATGCGGGCCCCTCCACCGGGGAGCTGTTTTTT
15 NA TRBJ2-1 few TRBV19 CASSSETDGYNEQFF TGTGCCAGTAGTAGTGAGACAGATGGTTACAATGAGCAGTTCTTC
17 TRBD2 TRBJ2-7 NA TRBV4-1 CASSPRGLAGGLYEQYF TGCGCCAGCAGCCCGAGAGGACTAGCGGGGGGCCTGTACGAGCAGTACTTC
16 TRBD1 TRBJ2-2 NA TRBV24-1 CATSDAPGQTTGELFF TGTGCCACCAGTGATGCTCCGGGACAGACCACCGGGGAGCTGTTTTTT
16 TRBD2 TRBJ2-3 NA TRBV19 CASSTLTSGSTDTQYF TGTGCCAGTAGTACCCTGACTAGCGGGAGTACAGATACGCAGTATTTT
16 NA TRBJ2-1 NA TRBV5-1 CASSSSARSSYNEQFF TGCGCCAGCAGCTCGAGCGCACGGAGCTCCTACAATGAGCAGTTCTTC
15 NA TRBJ2-7 NA TRBV11-2 CASSWTSGPLYEQYF TGTGCCAGCAGCTGGACTTCCGGACCTCTTTACGAGCAGTACTTC
12 TRBD1 TRBJ1-1 NA TRBV6-5 CASSRDRGKAFF TGTGCCAGCAGTCGGGACAGGGGTAAAGCTTTCTTT
15 NA TRBJ2-7 once TRBV7-9 CASSFARGAGYEQYF TGTGCCAGCAGCTTTGCCCGGGGGGCGGGCTACGAGCAGTACTTC
14 TRBD1 TRBJ1-4 NA TRBV5-4 CASSGGQPNEKLFF TGTGCCAGCAGCGGGGGACAGCCTAATGAAAAACTGTTTTTT
16 TRBD2 TRBJ2-3 NA TRBV5-1 CASSYSGGTSTDTQYF TGCGCCAGCAGCTACAGCGGGGGCACTAGCACAGATACGCAGTATTTT
18 TRBD2 TRBJ2-5 once TRBV4-3 CASSQGGPGLADEETQYF TGCGCCAGCAGCCAAGGGGGTCCGGGACTAGCGGACGAAGAGACCCAGTACTTC
14 NA TRBJ2-5 NA TRBV11-1 CASSLSTAWETQYF TGTGCCAGCAGCTTGTCGACAGCCTGGGAGACCCAGTACTTC
16 NA TRBJ2-3 once TRBV18 CASSPPRGNSIDTQYF TGTGCCAGCTCACCACCAAGAGGGAATTCGATAGATACGCAGTATTTT
18 NA TRBJ2-2 NA TRBV2 CASSWARLGTLNTGELFF TGTGCCAGCAGTTGGGCTCGACTCGGGACTCTGAACACCGGGGAGCTGTTTTTT
21 TRBD2 TRBJ2-4 NA TRBV4-2 CASSQPLLLVLAGGPENIQYF TGTGCCAGCAGCCAACCCTTGCTCCTAGTACTAGCGGGAGGGCCCGAAAACATTCAGTACTTC
12 NA TRBJ1-2 NA TRBV6-5 CASSSSLSGYTF TGTGCCAGCAGCTCCTCCCTGAGCGGCTACACCTTC
14 TRBD1 TRBJ1-2 NA TRBV25-1 CASSGGTGSYGYTF TGTGCCAGCAGTGGGGGGACAGGGAGCTATGGCTACACCTTC
11 NA TRBJ2-5 NA TRBV30 CAWSVGATQYF TGTGCCTGGAGTGTTGGGGCGACCCAGTACTTC
14 NA TRBJ2-5 NA TRBV19 CASRPRQGQETQYF TGTGCCAGCCGCCCACGCCAGGGCCAAGAGACCCAGTACTTC
15 NA TRBJ1-3 NA TRBV7-2 CASSRLGNSGNTIYF TGTGCCAGCAGTCGCCTCGGGAACTCTGGAAACACCATATATTTT
15 NA TRBJ1-1 NA TRBV5-5 CASRKETAGGTEAFF TGTGCCAGCAGAAAGGAGACAGCGGGCGGCACTGAAGCTTTCTTT
13 NA TRBJ1-5 NA TRBV28 CASSFSTNQPQHF TGTGCCAGCAGTTTTTCTACGAATCAGCCCCAGCATTTT
17 NA TRBJ1-3 NA TRBV19 CASSINGRSISGNTIYF TGTGCCAGTAGTATAAATGGGCGATCCATCTCTGGAAACACCATATATTTT
15 TRBD2 TRBJ2-7 NA TRBV7-2 CASSLVRAGAGGQYF TGTGCCAGCAGCTTAGTGCGGGCGGGGGCGGGGGGGCAGTACTTC
13 NA TRBJ1-1 NA TRBV11-3 CASSFSGNTEAFF TGTGCCAGCAGCTTTTCCGGGAACACTGAAGCTTTCTTT
15 NA TRBJ2-7 NA TRBV5-1 CASSLRPGSSYEQYF TGCGCCAGCAGCTTGCGTCCGGGTAGCTCCTACGAGCAGTACTTC
15 NA TRBJ1-2 once TRBV7-8 CASSTHIGGDYGYTF TGTGCCAGCAGCACACACATAGGGGGAGACTATGGCTACACCTTC
14 TRBD1 TRBJ2-1 NA TRBV5-5 CASSLQGRDDEQFF TGTGCCAGCAGCCTACAGGGGCGAGACGATGAGCAGTTCTTC
14 NA TRBJ2-7 NA TRBV6-6 CASNDGYSSYEQYF TGTGCCAGCAACGACGGGTATAGCTCCTACGAGCAGTACTTC
15 NA TRBJ2-2 NA TRBV27 CASSFRIPNTGELFF TGTGCCAGCAGTTTTCGTATCCCGAACACCGGGGAGCTGTTTTTT
16 TRBD1 TRBJ1-6 NA TRBV19 CASSLGTGGPDSPLHF TGTGCCAGTAGTCTCGGGACAGGGGGTCCCGATTCACCCCTCCACTTT
14 NA TRBJ1-1 NA TRBV9 CATELGHDTTEAFF TGTGCCACCGAGTTGGGACACGACACCACTGAAGCTTTCTTT